This T cell receptor (beta chain) comes out of a study of post-analysis software for immune sequencing data. Study findings and constraints: Comparison of patients with controls showed 4 to 6 TRBV segments more frequent in patients, TRBV5-6, TRBV5-1 and TRBV20-1 among them.

TCR beta cDNA libraries included unique molecular identifiers. Each CDR3 protein gets one entry after TCRdb re-called the PCR reads with MiXCR. The data hold over 700,000 distinct CDR3 sequences, with about 27% observed a single time. In this sample, this clonotype turned up a few times. The antigen is undetermined. The V end lost 4 bases, the J end lost 1 base, and 11 bases lay between the germline ends. The CDR3 extends over 14 amino acids. Germline CDR1 is SQVTM and CDR2 is ANQGSEA. The chain has TRBV29-1 and TRBJ1-5, with D hard to call. This TCR derives from a girl under 18 with multiple sclerosis. Material for sequencing was blood. The CDR3 reads CSVGILGSNQPQHF. In nucleotides, the CDR3 is TGCAGCGTTGGAATATTGGGGAGCAATCAGCCCCAGCATTTT.